These 5 T cell receptor beta chains came from one sample sequenced in a study of blood T cell repertoires in COVID-19 (dated by TCRdb to the early 2020s). Library preparation used the immunoSEQ multiplex PCR assay. TCRdb provides this immuneACCESS table in a form limited to in-frame rearrangements. Some clones are lacking; in checked studies, under half of them reflect an unresolved V gene, and why the rest are absent is not known. The sample table shows approximately 350,000 clones, and 88% are seen once. 6% to 8.5% of the sample comes from the top ten. Sequencing used peripheral blood. The receptors were sampled from a woman in her seventies with COVID-19, enrolled during active disease.

The chain recombines TRBV11-1 with TRBJ1-1; maybe TRBD1 (6 bases). V was pared by 3 bases and J by 8 bases, with 13 bases between. Germline values: CDR1 SGHAT, CDR2 FQDESV (reference sequence). This CDR3 contains 13 residues. CDR3 nucleotide sequence: TGTGCCAGCAGCTTGGCGACAGGAAGAGAAGCTTTCTTT. It codes for CASSLATGREAFF.

The genes are TRBV6-5 and TRBJ1-2, with D possibly TRBD1 on 6 matching bases. The ends were cut back, 10 bases at V and 4 bases at J, with 22 bases in the middle. The CDR3 length is 15 residues. CDR1 is MNHEY, CDR2 SVGAGI, per germline. The CDR3 DNA reads TGTGCCAACGGCTGGGTAGGACAGCGACTCTATGGCTACACCTTC. Its protein is CANGWVGQRLYGYTF.

This clone came up once. The genes are TRBV2 and TRBJ1-2; no definite D call. The CDR3 consists of 13 residues. V was pared by 4 bases and J by 5 bases, with 11 bases between. Germline CDR1 is SNHLY and CDR2 is FYNNEI. CDR3 residues: CASSVGGQYGYTF. The CDR3 coding sequence is TGTGCCAGCAGTGTGGGAGGCCAGTATGGCTACACCTTC.

V and J are TRBV27 and TRBJ1-2, with TRBD1 matching 8 bases. V shed 4 bases and J 2 bases; nucleotides not matched to a gene: 9. Looked up from germline, CDR1 is MNHEY and CDR2 is SMNVEV (reference sequence). The CDR3 is 16 residues long. The CDR3, as DNA: TGTGCCAGCAGTTGGGCAGGGGGCTCGGGGAACTATGGCTACACCTTC. This encodes CASSWAGGSGNYGYTF.

V is TRBV7-2 and J is TRBJ2-1, with D tentatively TRBD2 (6 bases). This CDR3 contains 13 residues. The germline CDR1 and CDR2 sequences are SGHTA and FQGNSA. The V end was cut by 5 bases, the J end by 10 bases, with 15 bases between. The CDR3 loop is CASSPGTLREQFF. Written as DNA, the CDR3 is TGTGCCAGCAGCCCAGGGACTCTCCGGGAGCAGTTCTTC.